This record looks at one T cell receptor (beta chain) sequence and its context. What it recognizes is unknown. There are 16 residues in the CDR3. Germline V lookup: CDR1 SGHDT, CDR2 YYEEEE. V was clipped by 2 bases and J by 5 bases, with 19 bases between them. The data belong to a study of CD8 T cells in ankylosing spondylitis. Study outcomes and limitations: Before this, some motif variants had been reported in reactive arthritis synovial fluid and blood. A motif in TCR beta, a set of eight highly homologous variants, appeared characteristic of ankylosing spondylitis blood. The clones that were linked to disease were reported to be significantly enriched in matched synovial fluid samples from ankylosing spondylitis patients.

Molecular-barcoded quantitative 5'-RACE produced these TCR beta libraries. TCRdb independently ran MiXCR on the 5' RACE reads; one entry per CDR3 protein. Of 250,000 or so distinct CDR3 sequences detected, more than 20% appear once; the ten largest clones hold approximately 0.61%. The specimen sequenced was blood, either unsorted or a sorted T cell fraction (not recorded which). This rearrangement joins TRBV5-6 to TRBJ1-1; the D gene is possibly TRBD1 (6 bases). The receptor comes from a male donor with ankylosing spondylitis or in good health (not recorded which). The CDR3, as DNA: TGTGCCAGCAGCTTCCGATCCAGGGGACGAGGGACTGAAGCTTTCTTT. This gives the protein CASSFRSRGRGTEAFF.